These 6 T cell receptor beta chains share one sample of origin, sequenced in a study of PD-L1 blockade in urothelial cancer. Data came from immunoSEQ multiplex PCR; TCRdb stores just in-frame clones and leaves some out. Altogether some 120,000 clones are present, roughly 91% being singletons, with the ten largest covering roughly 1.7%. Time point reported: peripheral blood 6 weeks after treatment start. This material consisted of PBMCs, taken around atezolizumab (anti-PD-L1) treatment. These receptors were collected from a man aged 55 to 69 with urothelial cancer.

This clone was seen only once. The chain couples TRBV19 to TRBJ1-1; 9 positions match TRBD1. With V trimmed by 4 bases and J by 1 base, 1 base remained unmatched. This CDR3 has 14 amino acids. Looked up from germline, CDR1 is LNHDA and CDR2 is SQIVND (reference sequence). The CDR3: CASSTGQGNTEAFF. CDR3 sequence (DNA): TGTGCCAGTAGTACGGGACAGGGGAACACTGAAGCTTTCTTT.

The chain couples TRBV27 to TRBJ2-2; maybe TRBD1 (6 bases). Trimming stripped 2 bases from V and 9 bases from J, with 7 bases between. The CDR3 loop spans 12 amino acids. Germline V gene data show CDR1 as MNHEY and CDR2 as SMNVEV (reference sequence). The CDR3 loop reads CASSLTGWELFF. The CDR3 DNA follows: TGTGCCAGCAGTTTAACAGGGTGGGAGCTGTTTTTT.

The CDR3 reads CASSNSGGDGLSGANVLTF. The CDR3 region has the DNA TGTGCCAGCAGCAACTCTGGGGGGGACGGACTCTCTGGGGCCAACGTCCTGACTTTC. V is TRBV21-1 and J is TRBJ2-6; TRBD2 is the table's D call and was not checked against the DNA. TRBV21-1 is deemed a pseudogene. CDR3 length equals 19 residues.

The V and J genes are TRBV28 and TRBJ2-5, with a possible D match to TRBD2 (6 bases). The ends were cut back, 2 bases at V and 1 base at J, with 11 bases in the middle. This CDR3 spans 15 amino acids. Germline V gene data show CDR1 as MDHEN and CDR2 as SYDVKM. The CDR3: CASSLGGTTQETQYF. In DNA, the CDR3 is TGTGCCAGCAGTTTAGGCGGGACGACCCAAGAGACCCAGTACTTC.

CDR3 in DNA: TGCAGCGTTCTAAGACAGACCCCCTACGAGCAGTACTTC. It translates to CSVLRQTPYEQYF. This sequence joins TRBV29-1 and TRBJ2-7; TRBD1 is a possible D gene (5 bases). The CDR3 has 13 residues. Trimming left V 5 bases short and J 2 bases short, with 13 bases between. The germline V gene has CDR1 SQVTM and CDR2 ANQGSEA.

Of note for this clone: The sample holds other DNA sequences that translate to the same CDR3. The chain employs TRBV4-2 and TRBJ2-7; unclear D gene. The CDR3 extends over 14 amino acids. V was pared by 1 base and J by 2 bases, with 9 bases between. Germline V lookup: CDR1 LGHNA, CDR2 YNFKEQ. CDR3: CASSQGVGPYEQYF. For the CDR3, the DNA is TGTGCCAGCAGCCAAGGCGTGGGCCCCTACGAGCAGTACTTC.